This T cell receptor (beta chain) emerged from a study of cytomegalovirus exposure and HLA in healthy donors. Study as a whole: Samples from HLA-typed donors yielded 65 million to 85 million unique TCRs in an early data release.

Donors showed nominal health when sampled, although they likely had unrecorded immune exposures. The study ran its PCR with 60 Vbeta and 13 Jbeta primers. The table came from immunoSEQ multiplex PCR; TCRdb's copy has only in-frame clones and leaves some out. This table holds more than 150,000 clones, approximately 80% found once. Study-wide findings and caveats: TCR beta sequences numbering over 15,000 were associated with HLA alleles at 0.05 false discovery rate in a later analysis. Some V segments could not be told apart, so they were left out, TRBV6-2 and TRBV6-3 among them.

Comment on this clone: Its antigen remains unidentified.

This CDR3 has 15 amino acids. Germline CDR1 and CDR2: SEHNR and FQNEAQ (reference sequence). Sequencing was performed on PBMCs. The gene calls are TRBV7-9 and TRBJ2-5, with 9 bases that match TRBD1. The J call may be in error: the DNA end matches TRBJ2-7 better. The receptor was derived from a woman in her twenties or thirties in good health and CMV-seronegative. The CDR3 spells CASSPPTGGVYEQYF. CDR3 sequence (DNA): TGTGCCAGCAGCCCCCCTACAGGGGGCGTCTACGAGCAGTACTTC.